The T cell receptor beta chain described here comes from a study of shared clonotypes between healthy human individuals. For the study at large: The donors, a couple of women and three men, were aged 18 to 49.

CD45RO-negative, CCR7-positively selected cells formed the naive CD8 fraction, excluding terminally differentiated effector memory CD45RA+ cells. Profiled with immunoSEQ multiplex PCR; TCRdb holds only in-frame clones, not every one. In the table there are 1.5 million to 2.5 million clones, less than 95% of which are singletons. The sequence was collected from a man aged 18 to 29 in good health. Input material: naive CD8+ T cells sorted from blood.

The CDR3 DNA sequence: TGTGCCAGCAGCATAGGAGTAACTGAAGCTTTCTTT. Translating gives CASSIGVTEAFF. The chain carries TRBV7-9 and TRBJ1-1, with D unclear. This CDR3 comprises 12 residues. Germline CDR1 reads SEHNR; CDR2 reads FQNEAQ (reference sequence). Between the trimmed V and J ends, which lost 5 bases and 5 bases, there was a span of 9 bases.